Shown below are 9 T cell receptor beta chains from a single sample sequenced in a study of blood T cell repertoires in COVID-19. Using immunoSEQ multiplex PCR, the repertoire was profiled, and TCRdb retains in-frame clones only, with some absent. The sample comprises 40,000 to 50,000 clones, around 89% of which are singletons, and 6.2% rests with the top ten. Sequencing used peripheral blood. These receptors were collected from a human donor in a cohort sampled during active COVID-19.

The chain is built from TRBV19 and TRBJ1-2, with 7 bases identical to TRBD1. The V and J ends lost 6 bases and 8 bases, in that order; junction bases with no gene match: 9. The length of the CDR3 is 13 residues. Germline V lookup: CDR1 LNHDA, CDR2 SQIVND (reference sequence). The CDR3 sequence: CASSLDRPRGYTF. The DNA of the CDR3 is TGTGCCAGTAGCCTGGACAGGCCCCGAGGCTACACCTTC.

This sequence joins TRBV5-4 and TRBJ2-7; D is possibly TRBD2 (5 bases). The CDR3 totals 14 residues. V dropped 0 bases and J dropped 4 bases, with 11 bases sitting between them. CDR1 is SGHNT, CDR2 YYREEE, per germline (reference sequence). CDR3: CASSLDLWEYEQYF. The CDR3 DNA reads as TGTGCCAGCAGCTTGGATCTGTGGGAGTACGAGCAGTACTTC. Based on the CDR3 plus reference TRBV5-4 and TRBJ2-7, the full variable domain is ETGVTQSPTHLIKTRGQQVTLRCSSQSGHNTVSWYQQALGQGPQFIFQYYREEENGRGNFPPRFSGLQFPNYSSELNVNALELDDSALYLCASSLDLWEYEQYFGPGTRLTVT.

This chain joins TRBV3-1 (or the pseudogene TRBV3-2) and TRBJ2-3; the D gene is possibly TRBD1 (6 bases). Looked up from germline, CDR1 is LGHDT and CDR2 is YNNKEL (reference sequence). V was shortened by 5 bases and J by 3 bases, with 15 bases between the two germline ends. The CDR3 length is 15 residues. The CDR3 spells CASSERGGTTDTQYF. For the CDR3, the DNA is TGTGCCAGCAGCGAAAGAGGGGGAACTACAGATACGCAGTATTTT.

The V and J genes are TRBV12-3 or TRBV12-4 and TRBJ1-2; D unclear. Deletions cut 5 bases from V and 7 bases from J, with 11 bases between. The CDR3 is made up of 12 amino acids. CDR3 nucleotides: TGTGCCAGCAGTCTGCGGTCGAGTGGCTACACCTTC. This sequence encodes CASSLRSSGYTF.

V and J are TRBV18 and TRBJ1-1; 7 bases fit TRBD1. The ends lost 4 bases at V and 3 bases at J; junction bases unmatched: 5. The germline gives CDR1 KGHSH, CDR2 LQKENI. CDR3 length: 14 amino acids. The CDR3 sequence: CASSLLDRDTEAFF. DNA for the CDR3: TGTGCCAGCTCACTTCTAGACAGGGACACTGAAGCTTTCTTT.

This rearrangement joins TRBV5-1 to TRBJ2-7, with a weak D call TRBD1 (5 bases). CDR3 length equals 13 residues. V lost 0 bases to trimming and J lost 3 bases, with 7 bases between them. Germline CDR1 is SGHRS and CDR2 is YFSETQ. This CDR3 is CASSLGQNYEQYF. In DNA, the CDR3 is TGCGCCAGCAGCTTGGGACAGAACTACGAGCAGTACTTC.

This chain uses TRBV6-5 with TRBJ2-5; D ambiguous. Looked up from germline, CDR1 is MNHEY and CDR2 is SVGAGI. Trimming took off 6 bases at V and 3 bases at J, with 8 bases between the two ends. This CDR3 region has 12 residues. For the CDR3, the DNA is TGTGCCAGCAGCCTAAGCGAAGAGACCCAGTACTTC. Translating gives CASSLSEETQYF.

The chain uses TRBV10-1 and TRBJ2-3, with a weak D call TRBD2 (5 bases). Trimming left V 0 bases short and J 3 bases short, with 13 bases between. This CDR3 contains 16 residues. Germline V gene sequence: CDR1 WNHNN, CDR2 SYGVQD (reference sequence). CDR3 region: CASSESNSEGTDTQYF. DNA of the CDR3: TGCGCCAGCAGTGAGTCAAATAGTGAGGGAACAGATACGCAGTATTTT.

The chain links TRBV13 to TRBJ2-3; 11 nucleotides line up with TRBD1. Germline CDR1 is PRHDT and CDR2 is FYEKMQ (reference sequence). J lost 3 bases, V lost 4 bases, and 6 bases had no gene match. This CDR3 has 16 residues. DNA for the CDR3: TGTGCCAGCAGCTCTCCAGGACAGGGGGCTACAGATACGCAGTATTTT. This codes for CASSSPGQGATDTQYF.